This is a list of T cell receptor beta chains from one sample in a study of Graves' ophthalmopathy and Graves' hyperthyroidism. TCRdb itself ran the multiplex PCR reads through MiXCR, one entry per CDR3 protein. The sample contains 150,000 or so distinct CDR3 sequences, roughly two fifths of which appear only once. Sequencing was performed on peripheral blood. The receptor set was obtained from a woman aged 40 to 50 with Graves' ophthalmopathy. CDR3s include the opening cysteine and the closing phenylalanine or tryptophan. Only part of the rows carry a size: once, few, many, or a class if the clone is expanded.

- TRBJ2-7 TRBV2 CASSYGGYYEQYF
many TRBJ2-7 TRBV30 CAWGTGGPEQYF
many TRBJ2-7 TRBV28 CASSPTGVPSYEQYF
many TRBJ2-7 TRBV15 CAASSGQGAFYEQYF
- TRBJ2-7 TRBV28 CASSSGTGGDEQYF
many TRBJ1-1 TRBV4-2 CASSQEEGAGTEAFF
many TRBJ2-2 TRBV10-3 CATRATANTGELFF
many TRBJ2-7 TRBV19 CASSGPGQGRPYEQYF
- TRBJ1-5 TRBV20-1 CSASPLATGGSQPQHF
once TRBJ1-2 TRBV27 CASSLNGGNGYTF
once TRBJ1-2 TRBV30 CAWSDPGTGKYLNYGYTF
- TRBJ1-1 TRBV12-3/TRBV12-4 CASSFRFYFRGHYNTEAFF
many TRBJ1-6 TRBV6-5 CASSPGQGAYSPLHF
- TRBJ2-7 TRBV4-3 CASSQREGGTYEQYF
- TRBJ1-5 TRBV7-9 CASSRGVDNNQPQHF
many TRBJ1-2 TRBV28 CASSTGGGVSGYTF
many TRBJ1-3 TRBV14 CASSPRGQGSNTIYF
- TRBJ1-3 TRBV12-3/TRBV12-4 CASREPTGNTIYF
many TRBJ2-5 TRBV15 CATSRDREKETQYF
- TRBJ1-1 TRBV11-3 CASSISTGYDTEAFF
many TRBJ1-5 TRBV12-3/TRBV12-4 CASGTVSNQPQHF
few TRBJ2-5 TRBV3-1 CASSPRTSGMYQETQYF
many TRBJ1-1 TRBV24-1 CATREGQRPEAFF
- TRBJ1-3 TRBV5-1 CASSLELGSGNTIYF
many TRBJ2-7 TRBV7-3 CASSRTGSSYEQYF
few TRBJ1-1 TRBV10-3 CAIRVSTGGEAFF
- TRBJ2-7 TRBV12-3/TRBV12-4 CASRPGQGFYEQYF
once TRBJ2-2 TRBV6-1 CASRELAGAGELFF
- TRBJ2-2 TRBV6-2/TRBV6-3 CASSPGFETGELFF
- TRBJ2-5 TRBV20-1 CSARDRTSLETQYF
many TRBJ2-5 TRBV20-1 CSAATSGSETQYF
many TRBJ1-6 TRBV28 CASSLRVRRLYNSPLHF
many TRBJ1-2 TRBV3-1 CASSQGKAGYTF
- TRBJ2-7 TRBV24-1 CATSDSGTGLSYEQYF
many TRBJ1-1 TRBV19 CASIREMNTEAFF
many TRBJ1-1 TRBV30 CAWSVLGNTEAFF
- TRBJ2-5 TRBV28 CASSLWQGNEETQYF
- TRBJ1-1 TRBV7-8 CASSLGPRLEAFF
many TRBJ1-2 TRBV7-8 CASSLYTAGGNYGYTF
many TRBJ2-1 TRBV6-5 CASSYTGTSGNEQFF
many TRBJ2-7 TRBV6-2/TRBV6-3 CASSYSFEQYF
- TRBJ1-1 TRBV11-2 CASSSGLTPGTEAFF
- TRBJ2-7 TRBV6-2/TRBV6-3 CASSADRVTNYEQYF
- TRBJ1-1 TRBV30 CARGGSTEAFF
- TRBJ2-7 TRBV28 CASSSFEGAGVSEQYF